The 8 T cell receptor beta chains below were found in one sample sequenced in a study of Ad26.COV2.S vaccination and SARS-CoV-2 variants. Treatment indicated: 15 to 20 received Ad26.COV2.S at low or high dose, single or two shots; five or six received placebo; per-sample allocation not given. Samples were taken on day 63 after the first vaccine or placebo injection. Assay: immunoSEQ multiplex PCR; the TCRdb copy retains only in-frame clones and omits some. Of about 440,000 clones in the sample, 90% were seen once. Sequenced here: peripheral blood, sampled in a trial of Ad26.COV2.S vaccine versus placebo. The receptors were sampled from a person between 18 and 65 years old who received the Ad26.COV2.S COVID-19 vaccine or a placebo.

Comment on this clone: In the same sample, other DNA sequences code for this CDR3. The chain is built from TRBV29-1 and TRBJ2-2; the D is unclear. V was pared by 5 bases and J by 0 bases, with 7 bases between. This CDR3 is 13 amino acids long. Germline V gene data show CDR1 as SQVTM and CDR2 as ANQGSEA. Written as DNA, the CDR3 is TGCAGCGTTCTGGCGCCGAACACCGGGGAGCTGTTTTTT. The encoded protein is CSVLAPNTGELFF.

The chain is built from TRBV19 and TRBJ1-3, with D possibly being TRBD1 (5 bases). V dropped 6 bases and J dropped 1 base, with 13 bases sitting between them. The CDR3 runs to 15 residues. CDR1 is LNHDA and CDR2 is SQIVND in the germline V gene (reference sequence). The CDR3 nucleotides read TGTGCCAGTAGCATCCAGGGAGGATCTGGAAACACCATATATTTT. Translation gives CASSIQGGSGNTIYF.

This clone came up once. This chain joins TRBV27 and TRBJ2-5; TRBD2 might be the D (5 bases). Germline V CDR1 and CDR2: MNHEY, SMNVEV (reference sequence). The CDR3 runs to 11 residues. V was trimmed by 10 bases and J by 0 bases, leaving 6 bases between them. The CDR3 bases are TGTGCCATCGGGGACCAAGAGACCCAGTACTTC. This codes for CAIGDQETQYF.

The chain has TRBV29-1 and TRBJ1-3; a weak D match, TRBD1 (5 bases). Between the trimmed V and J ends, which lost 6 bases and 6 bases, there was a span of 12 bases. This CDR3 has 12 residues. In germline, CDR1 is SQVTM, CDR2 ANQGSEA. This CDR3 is CSVRGNENTIYF. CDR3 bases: TGCAGCGTAAGGGGAAACGAAAACACCATATATTTT.

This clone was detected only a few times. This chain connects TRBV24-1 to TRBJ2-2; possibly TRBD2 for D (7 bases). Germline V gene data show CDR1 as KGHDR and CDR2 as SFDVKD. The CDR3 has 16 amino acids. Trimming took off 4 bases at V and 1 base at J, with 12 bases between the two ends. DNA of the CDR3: TGTGCCACCAGTGAGAGCGGGACACTGAACACCGGGGAGCTGTTTTTT. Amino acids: CATSESGTLNTGELFF.

CDR3 nucleotides: TGTGCCAGCAACCTCTTAGCGGGAGGCTTAGATACGCAGTATTTT. Its translation: CASNLLAGGLDTQYF. This chain links TRBV5-6 with TRBJ2-3; 10 bases map to TRBD2. The CDR3 extends over 15 amino acids. The germline gives CDR1 SGHDT, CDR2 YYEEEE. The trim removed 6 bases at V and 5 bases at J, leaving 9 bases unmatched.

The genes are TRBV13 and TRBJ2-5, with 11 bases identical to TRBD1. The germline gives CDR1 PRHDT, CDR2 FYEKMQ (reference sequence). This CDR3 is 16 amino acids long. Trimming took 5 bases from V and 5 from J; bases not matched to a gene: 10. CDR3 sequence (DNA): TGTGCCAGCAGCCCGACCGGGACAGGGGGTACGGAGACCCAGTACTTC. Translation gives CASSPTGTGGTETQYF.

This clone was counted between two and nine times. As DNA, the CDR3 is TGTGCCAGCAGCCCTCGGGACAGGATAACCCAGGATACGCAGTATTTT. Translating gives CASSPRDRITQDTQYF. V usage is TRBV21-1 and J usage is TRBJ2-3; the D call TRBD1 from the table was never checked on the DNA. TRBV21-1 is an annotated pseudogene. The CDR3 loop spans 16 amino acids.